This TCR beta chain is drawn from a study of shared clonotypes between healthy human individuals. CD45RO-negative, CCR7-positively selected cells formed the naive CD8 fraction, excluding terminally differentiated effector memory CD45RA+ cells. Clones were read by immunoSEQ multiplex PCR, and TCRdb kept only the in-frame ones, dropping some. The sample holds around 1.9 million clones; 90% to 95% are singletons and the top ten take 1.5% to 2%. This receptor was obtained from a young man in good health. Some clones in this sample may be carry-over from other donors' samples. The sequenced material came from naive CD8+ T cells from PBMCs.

In DNA form, the CDR3 reads TGTGCCAGCAGCGCAGGGGTCAAAACCGCGGATGAGCAGTTCTTC. As protein: CASSAGVKTADEQFF. This chain connects TRBV27 to TRBJ2-1, with D tentatively TRBD1 (6 bases). V was shortened by 6 bases and J by 8 bases, with 20 bases between the two germline ends. Germline CDR1 and CDR2: MNHEY and SMNVEV (reference sequence). The CDR3 is 15 residues long.